This TCR beta chain stems from a study of blood T cells in healthy people across ages. Overall study findings and caveats: One million T cells yielded diversity estimates that were considered underestimates.

Each donor's blood draw was around 9.2 milliliters of peripheral blood. It was with a sample-barcoded 5' primer and a J-beta primer mix that a second PCR of about 6 to 12 cycles was run. TCRdb redid the calling of the 5' RACE reads with MiXCR, one entry per CDR3 protein. This sample has about a million distinct CDR3 sequences, with about 51% found just once. As concerns this clonotype: What it recognizes is unknown.

Trimming shortened V by 6 bases and J by 7 bases, and 15 bases separated the two germline ends. This CDR3 spans 13 amino acids. The V gene's germline CDR1 is MGHDK and CDR2 SYGVNS. The receptor comes from a woman in her sixties in good health. Input material: blood. J is TRBJ1-2 and V is TRBV25-1; D is ambiguous. Written as DNA, the CDR3 is TGTGCCAGCAGAGGCCCGCGTGGAAGTGGCTACACCTTC. This codes for CASRGPRGSGYTF.